The 15 T cell receptor beta chains listed next were all sequenced from one sample in a study of T cell responses to AZD1222 COVID-19 vaccine. Sequencing was performed with immunoSEQ multiplex PCR; in TCRdb, only in-frame clones are kept and a portion is missing. The sample includes about 140,000 clones, roughly 92% of them seen just once. The sample here was peripheral blood, taken on day 0 of AZD1222 vaccination. The source of these receptors is an adult in good health.

The gene calls are TRBV19 and TRBJ1-5; unclear D gene. Deletions cut 1 base from V and 0 bases from J, with 16 bases between. Germline CDR1 LNHDA, CDR2 SQIVND (reference sequence). The CDR3 runs 18 residues. CDR3 sequence (DNA): TGTGCCAGTAGTATAGGAGGCAGTGGACTACCTAGCAATCAGCCCCAGCATTTT. Its protein product is CASSIGGSGLPSNQPQHF.

This clone was found a few times. V usage is TRBV14 and J usage is TRBJ2-7, with 9 positions matching TRBD1. Losses at the gene ends were 5 bases for V and 9 bases for J; bases not matched to a gene: 8. Germline V gene lookup returns CDR1 SGHDN and CDR2 FVKESK. The CDR3 is 13 residues long. The CDR3 protein is CASSAHRGQGQYF. CDR3 nucleotides: TGTGCCAGCAGCGCGCACAGGGGGCAGGGGCAGTACTTC.

The rearrangement links TRBV7-9 to TRBJ1-3; TRBD1 agrees at 7 bases. The CDR3 totals 15 residues. The germline V gene has CDR1 SEHNR and CDR2 FQNEAQ (reference sequence). V trimming: 5 bases; J trimming: 2 bases; junction bases outside the gene matches: 6. The CDR3 sequence is CASSPQGTAGNTIYF. DNA of the CDR3: TGTGCCAGCAGCCCACAGGGGACCGCTGGAAACACCATATATTTT.

The chain carries TRBV7-8 and TRBJ1-6; the D gene is possibly TRBD1 (6 bases). The CDR3 covers 15 residues. The V and J ends lost 4 bases and 9 bases respectively, with 16 bases between them. Per germline, CDR1 SGHVS and CDR2 FQNEAQ. In nucleotides, the CDR3 is TGTGCCAGCAGCTGGGGAGGCAGGGGCACTTCACCCCTCCACTTT. Translating it yields CASSWGGRGTSPLHF.

This sequence joins TRBV28 and TRBJ1-2, with TRBD1 as a possible D gene (5 bases). CDR3 size: 13 residues. V was pared by 8 bases and J by 1 base, with 11 bases between. Per germline, CDR1 MDHEN and CDR2 SYDVKM. The CDR3, as DNA: TGTGCCAGCCGACTGGGGGTTAACTATGGCTACACCTTC. Protein: CASRLGVNYGYTF.

The chain combines TRBV28 with TRBJ1-1; the D is unclear. The CDR3 is 13 residues long. Germline V CDR1 and CDR2: MDHEN, SYDVKM. Trimming took off 5 bases at V and 1 base at J, with 8 bases between the two ends. In DNA, the CDR3 is TGTGCCAGCAGTAACTATAAGAACACTGAAGCTTTCTTT. It yields the protein CASSNYKNTEAFF.

The genes are TRBV29-1 and TRBJ2-1; 7 bases match TRBD2. The CDR3 sequence is 11 residues long. Germline CDR1 and CDR2: SQVTM and ANQGSEA. J gave up 15 bases and V 6 bases, and 11 bases lay outside the gene matches. CDR3 nucleotides: TGCAGCGTGCCGGCTAGCGGCCGGTGGTTCTTC. Its protein is CSVPASGRWFF.

The gene calls are TRBV27 and TRBJ1-1, with a possible D match to TRBD1 (5 bases). V shed 4 bases and J shed 4 bases, with 13 bases lying between them. Germline V CDR1 and CDR2: MNHEY, SMNVEV (reference sequence). This CDR3 region has 14 residues. This chain's CDR3 is CASSSYGGGTEAFF. The CDR3 DNA is TGTGCCAGCAGTTCATACGGGGGTGGCACTGAAGCTTTCTTT.

The gene calls are TRBV20-1 and TRBJ2-1, with TRBD2 matching over 16 bases. CDR3 length: 18 amino acids. Germline V CDR1 and CDR2: DFQATT, SNEGSKA (reference sequence). V shed 3 bases, J shed 5 bases, and the junction held 10 bases outside the gene matches. The DNA for the CDR3 is TGCAGTGCTAGTCCCCCCCCGGGACTAGCGGGGGGGCACAATGAGCAGTTCTTC. Its translation: CSASPPPGLAGGHNEQFF.

The chain has TRBV6-2 or TRBV6-3 and TRBJ1-6; 7 bases are shared with TRBD1. The CDR3 spans 15 residues. Germline CDR1 MNHEY, CDR2 SVGEGT. With V trimmed by 4 bases and J by 5 bases, 5 bases remained unmatched. CDR3 nucleotide sequence: TGTGCCAGCAGTTCGGCAGGGGGAGATAATTCACCCCTCCACTTT. It codes for CASSSAGGDNSPLHF.

The chain recombines TRBV7-9 with TRBJ2-7; 8 bases line up with TRBD2. This CDR3 is built from 14 residues. Germline V lookup: CDR1 SEHNR, CDR2 FQNEAQ (reference sequence). The junction had 5 bases not matched to a gene; V was cut back by 5 bases and J by 2 bases. The CDR3 DNA sequence: TGTGCCAGCAGCCAGACGGGACTAGCCTACGAGCAGTACTTC. It is translated as CASSQTGLAYEQYF.

The V call is TRBV7-9, the J call TRBJ2-5, with TRBD1 as a possible D gene (5 bases). Trimming left V 2 bases short and J 3 bases short, with 7 bases between. Germline V gene lookup returns CDR1 SEHNR and CDR2 FQNEAQ (reference sequence). The CDR3 is 13 residues long. The CDR3 coding sequence is TGTGCCAGCAGCTTACGACAGAAAGAGACCCAGTACTTC. Its translation: CASSLRQKETQYF.

The J gene is TRBJ1-2, the V gene TRBV7-2; a weak D match, TRBD1 (6 bases). This CDR3 comprises 17 residues. Germline values: CDR1 SGHTA, CDR2 FQGNSA. V shed 3 bases and J shed 0 bases, with 17 bases lying between them. The chain's CDR3 is CASSLATGTSANYGYTF. The CDR3 coding sequence is TGTGCCAGCAGCTTGGCGACAGGCACTTCAGCTAACTATGGCTACACCTTC. Full variable domain (outside the CDR3, taken from reference TRBV7-2 and TRBJ1-2): GAGVSQSPSNKVTEKGKDVELRCDPISGHTALYWYRQSLGQGLEFLIYFQGNSAPDKSGLPSDRFSAERTGGSVSTLTIQRTQQEDSAVYLCASSLATGTSANYGYTFGSGTRLTVV.

The chain is built from TRBV10-1 and TRBJ2-7, with D perhaps TRBD1 (6 bases). This CDR3 is built from 15 residues. V was clipped by 0 bases and J by 11 bases, with 20 bases between them. CDR1 is WNHNN, CDR2 SYGVQD, per germline (reference sequence). Here the CDR3 reads CASSESRQDPPGEYF. The CDR3 DNA is TGCGCCAGCAGTGAGTCGCGACAGGACCCGCCAGGCGAGTACTTC.

J is TRBJ2-2 and V is TRBV19; tentative D call: TRBD1 (5 bases). Trimming left V 2 bases short and J 0 bases short, with 7 bases between. Germline V CDR1 and CDR2: LNHDA, SQIVND (reference sequence). The CDR3 covers 15 residues. The CDR3 DNA reads as TGTGCCAGTAGTATACGGACAACGAACACCGGGGAGCTGTTTTTT. Translated, it gives CASSIRTTNTGELFF.